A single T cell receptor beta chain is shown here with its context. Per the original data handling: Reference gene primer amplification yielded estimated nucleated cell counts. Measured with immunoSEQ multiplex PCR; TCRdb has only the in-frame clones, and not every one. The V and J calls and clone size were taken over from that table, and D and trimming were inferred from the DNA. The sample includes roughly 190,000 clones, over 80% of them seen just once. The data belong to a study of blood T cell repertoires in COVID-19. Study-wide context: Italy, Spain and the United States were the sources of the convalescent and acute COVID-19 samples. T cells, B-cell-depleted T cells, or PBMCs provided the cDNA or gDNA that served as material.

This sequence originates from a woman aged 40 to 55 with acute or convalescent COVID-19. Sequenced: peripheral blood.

In DNA, the CDR3 is TGTGCCAGCAGTTCGCAATTAACAGGGGGCGTAATAAATCAGCCCCAGCATTTT. Translated, it gives CASSSQLTGGVINQPQHF. This chain connects TRBV28 to TRBJ1-5, with 9 bases that match TRBD1. V shed 4 bases and J 4 bases; nucleotides not matched to a gene: 14. This CDR3 spans 18 amino acids. Germline CDR1 is MDHEN and CDR2 is SYDVKM.